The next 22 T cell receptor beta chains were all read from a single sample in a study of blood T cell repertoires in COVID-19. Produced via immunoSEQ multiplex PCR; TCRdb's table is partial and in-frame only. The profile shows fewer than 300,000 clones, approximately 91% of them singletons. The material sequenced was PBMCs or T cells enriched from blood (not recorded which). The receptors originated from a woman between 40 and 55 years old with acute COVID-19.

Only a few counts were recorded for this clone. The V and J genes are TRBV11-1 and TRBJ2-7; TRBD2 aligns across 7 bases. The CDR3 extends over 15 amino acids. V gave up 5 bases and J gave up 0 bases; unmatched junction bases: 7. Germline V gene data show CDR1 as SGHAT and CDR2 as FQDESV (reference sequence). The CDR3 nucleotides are TGTGCCAGCAGCGATTCTAGCGGCCTCTCCTACGAGCAGTACTTC. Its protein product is CASSDSSGLSYEQYF. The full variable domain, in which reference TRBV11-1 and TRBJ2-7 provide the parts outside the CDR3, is EAEVAQSPRYKITEKSQAVAFWCDPISGHATLYWYRQILGQGPELLVQFQDESVVDDSQLPKDRFSAERLKGVDSTLKIQPAELGDSAMYLCASSDSSGLSYEQYFGPGTRLTVT.

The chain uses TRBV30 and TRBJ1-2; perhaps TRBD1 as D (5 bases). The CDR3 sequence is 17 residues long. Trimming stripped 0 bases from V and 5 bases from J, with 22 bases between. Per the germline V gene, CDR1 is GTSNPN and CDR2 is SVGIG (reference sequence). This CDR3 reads CAWSVLAARAGNYGYTF. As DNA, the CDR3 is TGTGCCTGGAGTGTACTCGCCGCCAGGGCCGGAAATTATGGCTACACCTTC.

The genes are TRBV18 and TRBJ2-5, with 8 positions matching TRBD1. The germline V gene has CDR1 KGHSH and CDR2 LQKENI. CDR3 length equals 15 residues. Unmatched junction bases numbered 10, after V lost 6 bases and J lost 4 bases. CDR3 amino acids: CASSQPGQGGETQYF. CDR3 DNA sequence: TGTGCCAGCTCGCAGCCCGGACAGGGTGGAGAGACCCAGTACTTC.

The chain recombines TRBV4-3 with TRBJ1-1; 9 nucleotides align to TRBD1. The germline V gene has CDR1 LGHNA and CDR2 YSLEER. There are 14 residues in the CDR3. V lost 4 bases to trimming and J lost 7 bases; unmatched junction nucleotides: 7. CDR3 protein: CASSRNTGGIEAFF. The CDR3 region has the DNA TGCGCCAGCAGCCGAAATACAGGGGGCATTGAAGCTTTCTTT.

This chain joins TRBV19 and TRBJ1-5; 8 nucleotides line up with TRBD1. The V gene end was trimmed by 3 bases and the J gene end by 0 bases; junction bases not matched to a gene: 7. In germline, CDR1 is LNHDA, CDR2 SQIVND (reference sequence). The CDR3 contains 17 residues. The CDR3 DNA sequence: TGTGCCAGTAGTATTGGGGACAGGTCATATAGCAATCAGCCCCAGCATTTT. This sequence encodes CASSIGDRSYSNQPQHF.

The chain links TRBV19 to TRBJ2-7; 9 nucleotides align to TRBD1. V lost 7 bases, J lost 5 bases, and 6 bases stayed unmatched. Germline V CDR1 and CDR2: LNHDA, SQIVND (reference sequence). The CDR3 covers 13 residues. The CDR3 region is CASKDRGSDEQYF. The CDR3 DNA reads TGTGCCAGTAAGGACAGGGGCAGCGACGAGCAGTACTTC. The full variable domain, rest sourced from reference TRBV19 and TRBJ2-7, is DGGITQSPKYLFRKEGQNVTLSCEQNLNHDAMYWYRQDPGQGLRLIYYSQIVNDFQKGDIAEGYSVSREKKESFPLTVTSAQKNPTAFYLCASKDRGSDEQYFGPGTRLTVT.

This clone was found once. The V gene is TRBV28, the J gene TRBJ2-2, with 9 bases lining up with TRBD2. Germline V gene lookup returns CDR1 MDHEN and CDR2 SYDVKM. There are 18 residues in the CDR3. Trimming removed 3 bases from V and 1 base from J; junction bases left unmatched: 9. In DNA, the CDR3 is TGTGCCAGCAGTTTTACACTCGCGGGGGGGGTGAACACCGGGGAGCTGTTTTTT. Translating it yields CASSFTLAGGVNTGELFF.

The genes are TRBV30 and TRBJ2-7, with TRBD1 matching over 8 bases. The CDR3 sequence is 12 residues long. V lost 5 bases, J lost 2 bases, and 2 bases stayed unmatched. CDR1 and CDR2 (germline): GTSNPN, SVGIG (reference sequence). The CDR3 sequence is CAWGTGPYEQYF. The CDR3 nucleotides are TGTGCCTGGGGGACAGGCCCCTACGAGCAGTACTTC.

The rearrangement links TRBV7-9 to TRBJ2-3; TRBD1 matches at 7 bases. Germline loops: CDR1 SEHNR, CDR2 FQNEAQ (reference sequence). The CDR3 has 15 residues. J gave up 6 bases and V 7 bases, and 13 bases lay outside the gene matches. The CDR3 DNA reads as TGTGCCAGCAAAAATACTAACAGGGGAATGGATACGCAGTATTTT. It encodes CASKNTNRGMDTQYF.

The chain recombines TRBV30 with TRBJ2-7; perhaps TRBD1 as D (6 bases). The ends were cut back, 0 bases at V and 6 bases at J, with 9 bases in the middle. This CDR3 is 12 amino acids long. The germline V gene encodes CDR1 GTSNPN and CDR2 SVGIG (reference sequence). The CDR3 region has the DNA TGTGCCTGGAGTGTCGAAGGGGGCGAGCAGTACTTC. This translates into CAWSVEGGEQYF.

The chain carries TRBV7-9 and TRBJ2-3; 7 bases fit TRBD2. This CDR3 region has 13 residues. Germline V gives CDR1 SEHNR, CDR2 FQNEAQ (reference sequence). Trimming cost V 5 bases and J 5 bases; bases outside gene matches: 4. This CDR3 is CASSALAGDTQYF. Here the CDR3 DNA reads TGTGCCAGCAGCGCGTTAGCGGGAGATACGCAGTATTTT. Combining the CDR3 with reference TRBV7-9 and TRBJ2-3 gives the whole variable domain DTGVSQNPRHKITKRGQNVTFRCDPISEHNRLYWYRQTLGQGPEFLTYFQNEAQLEKSRLLSDRFSAERPKGSFSTLEIQRTEQGDSAMYLCASSALAGDTQYFGPGTRLTVL.

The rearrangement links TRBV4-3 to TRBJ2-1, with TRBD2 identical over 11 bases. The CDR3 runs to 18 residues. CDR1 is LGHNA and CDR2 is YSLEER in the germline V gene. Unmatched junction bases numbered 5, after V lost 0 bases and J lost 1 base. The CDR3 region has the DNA TGCGCCAGCAGCCAAGATGAGGGACTAGCGGATTCCTACAATGAGCAGTTCTTC. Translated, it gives CASSQDEGLADSYNEQFF.

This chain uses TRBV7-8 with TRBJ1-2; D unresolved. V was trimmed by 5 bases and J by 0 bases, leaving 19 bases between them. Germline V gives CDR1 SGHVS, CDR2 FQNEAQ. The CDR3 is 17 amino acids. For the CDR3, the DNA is TGTGCCAGCAGCCTGAGGGTCTCTGCTATTACTAACTATGGCTACACCTTC. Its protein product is CASSLRVSAITNYGYTF.

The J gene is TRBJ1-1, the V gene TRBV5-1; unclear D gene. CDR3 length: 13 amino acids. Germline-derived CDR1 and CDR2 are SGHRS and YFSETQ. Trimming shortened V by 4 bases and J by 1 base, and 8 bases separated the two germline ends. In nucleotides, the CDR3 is TGCGCCAGCAGCACGTACACGAACACTGAAGCTTTCTTT. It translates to CASSTYTNTEAFF.

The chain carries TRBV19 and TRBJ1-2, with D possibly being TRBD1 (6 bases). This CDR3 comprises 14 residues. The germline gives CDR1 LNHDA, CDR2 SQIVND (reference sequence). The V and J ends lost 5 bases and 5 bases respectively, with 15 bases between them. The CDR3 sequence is CASSPAVTGYGYTF. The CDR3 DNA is TGTGCCAGTAGTCCGGCAGTGACAGGTTATGGCTACACCTTC.

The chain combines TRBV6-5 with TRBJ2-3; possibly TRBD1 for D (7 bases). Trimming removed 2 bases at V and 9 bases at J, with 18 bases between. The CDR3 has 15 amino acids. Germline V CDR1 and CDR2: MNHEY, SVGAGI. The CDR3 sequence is CASSYGQGGSSTQYF. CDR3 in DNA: TGTGCCAGCAGTTACGGGCAGGGGGGATCGTCGACGCAGTATTTT.

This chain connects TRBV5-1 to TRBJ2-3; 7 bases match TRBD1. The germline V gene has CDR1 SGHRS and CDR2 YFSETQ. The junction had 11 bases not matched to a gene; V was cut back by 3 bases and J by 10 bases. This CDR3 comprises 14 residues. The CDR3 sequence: CASSYGTAVPPQYF. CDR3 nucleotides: TGCGCCAGCAGCTACGGGACAGCCGTACCCCCGCAGTATTTT.

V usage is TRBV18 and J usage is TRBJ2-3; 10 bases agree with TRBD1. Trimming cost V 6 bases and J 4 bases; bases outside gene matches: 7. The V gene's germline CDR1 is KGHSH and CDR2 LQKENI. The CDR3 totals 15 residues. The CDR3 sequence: CASSPRDRGPDTQYF. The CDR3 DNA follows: TGTGCCAGCTCTCCCCGGGACAGGGGACCAGATACGCAGTATTTT.

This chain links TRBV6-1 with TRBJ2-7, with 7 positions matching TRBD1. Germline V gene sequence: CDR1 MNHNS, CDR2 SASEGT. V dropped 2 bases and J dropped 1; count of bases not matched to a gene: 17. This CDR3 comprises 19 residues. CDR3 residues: CASSERVWSLTGRSYEQYF. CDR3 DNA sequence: TGTGCCAGCAGTGAAAGAGTGTGGTCGCTGACAGGGCGATCCTACGAGCAGTACTTC.

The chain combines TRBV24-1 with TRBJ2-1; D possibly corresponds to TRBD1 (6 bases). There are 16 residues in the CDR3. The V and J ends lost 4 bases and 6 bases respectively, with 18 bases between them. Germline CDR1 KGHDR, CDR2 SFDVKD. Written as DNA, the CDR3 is TGTGCCACCAGTGAGATGCTGGGGGCTGGCGTCAATGAGCAGTTCTTC. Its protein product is CATSEMLGAGVNEQFF.

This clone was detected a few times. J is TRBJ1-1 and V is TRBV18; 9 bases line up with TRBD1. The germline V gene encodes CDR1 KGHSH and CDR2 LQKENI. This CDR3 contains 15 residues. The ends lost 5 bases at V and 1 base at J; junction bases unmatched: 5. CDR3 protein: CASSTTGQGNTEAFF. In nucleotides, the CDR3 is TGTGCCAGCTCAACTACGGGACAGGGGAACACTGAAGCTTTCTTT.

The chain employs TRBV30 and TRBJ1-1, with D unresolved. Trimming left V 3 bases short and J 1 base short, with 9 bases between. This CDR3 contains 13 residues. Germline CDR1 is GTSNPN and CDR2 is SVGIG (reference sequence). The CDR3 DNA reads TGTGCCTGGAGCCCACACCCGAACACTGAAGCTTTCTTT. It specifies CAWSPHPNTEAFF.